The present T cell receptor beta chain was sequenced within a study of cytomegalovirus exposure and HLA in healthy donors. In the case of this clone: Its antigen remains unknown.

This CDR3 contains 16 residues. Germline V gives CDR1 KGHSH, CDR2 LQKENI. With V trimmed by 0 bases and J by 4 bases, 7 bases remained unmatched. Assay used: immunoSEQ multiplex PCR; TCRdb lists only in-frame clones, some missing. Here the sample spans under 150,000 clones, around 90% being singletons. Study conclusions and caveats: Listed as cytomegalovirus-associated were 150 to 200 TCR beta chains.

Material for sequencing was PBMCs. The gene calls are TRBV18 and TRBJ1-1; 8 bases map to TRBD1. This clonotype was obtained from a woman younger than 30 in good health and CMV-seropositive. The CDR3 protein is CASSPPGRGQVTEAFF. CDR3 DNA: TGTGCCAGCTCACCACCGGGCAGGGGGCAGGTCACTGAAGCTTTCTTT.